These 5 T cell receptor beta chains were sequenced from one sample in a study of blood T cell repertoires in COVID-19. The protocol was immunoSEQ multiplex PCR, while the TCRdb copy is restricted to in-frame clones and leaves out a portion. The data hold about 160,000 clones, with about nine tenths observed a single time. The sample comprised peripheral blood. These receptor sequences come from a woman aged 60-75 years with active or convalescent COVID-19.

The rearrangement joins TRBV5-1 to TRBJ1-5; 12 bases agree with TRBD1. V trimming: 3 bases; J trimming: 9 bases; junction bases outside the gene matches: 4. Germline CDR1 reads SGHRS; CDR2 reads YFSETQ. The CDR3 totals 14 residues. The CDR3 here is CASSSGTGGTPQHF. The CDR3 DNA is TGCGCCAGCAGCTCCGGGACAGGGGGCACGCCCCAGCATTTT.

The chain joins TRBV13 to TRBJ2-3, with D maybe TRBD2 (7 bases). Germline V gene lookup returns CDR1 PRHDT and CDR2 FYEKMQ (reference sequence). The V and J ends lost 5 bases and 2 bases respectively, with 20 bases between them. The CDR3 consists of 17 residues. CDR3 sequence: CASSPRGAGAVTDTQYF. The CDR3 bases are TGTGCCAGCAGCCCTCGCGGGGCGGGGGCCGTCACAGATACGCAGTATTTT. The full variable domain, with the rest looked up from reference TRBV13 and TRBJ2-3, is AAGVIQSPRHLIKEKRETATLKCYPIPRHDTVYWYQQGPGQDPQFLISFYEKMQSDKGSIPDRFSAQQFSDYHSELNMSSLELGDSALYFCASSPRGAGAVTDTQYFGPGTRLTVL.

This chain links TRBV2 with TRBJ2-2, with a tentative D call TRBD2 (5 bases). The CDR3 runs 12 residues. V was shortened by 5 bases and J by 8 bases, with 9 bases between the two germline ends. The germline V gene has CDR1 SNHLY and CDR2 FYNNEI. CDR3 region: CASSILEGELFF. DNA for the CDR3: TGTGCCAGCAGTATACTAGAGGGGGAGCTGTTTTTT.

This chain joins TRBV4-1 and TRBJ2-1, with 10 bases lining up with TRBD1. Looked up from germline, CDR1 is MGHRA and CDR2 is YSYEKL. The CDR3 consists of 15 residues. J lost 8 bases, V lost 4 bases, and 8 bases had no gene match. In nucleotides, the CDR3 is TGCGCCAGCAGCCCCCGGGACAGGGGTCCTGATGAGCAGTTCTTC. This encodes CASSPRDRGPDEQFF.

The chain joins TRBV6-5 to TRBJ1-1, with D perhaps TRBD1 (6 bases). V shed 2 bases and J shed 10 bases, with 8 bases lying between them. Per germline, CDR1 MNHEY and CDR2 SVGAGI. The CDR3 consists of 11 residues. The CDR3 region has the DNA TGTGCCAGCAGTTACACAGGGCGAGCTTTCTTT. As protein: CASSYTGRAFF.